The T cell receptor beta chain under discussion was sequenced for a study of blood T cell repertoires in COVID-19. Measured with immunoSEQ multiplex PCR; TCRdb has only the in-frame clones, and not every one. The data show about 150,000 clones, under 85% seen once. Sequencing was carried out using peripheral blood. The clonotype comes from a man aged 60 to 75 with COVID-19, enrolled during active disease.

This CDR3 reads CASSEGNLLGTEAFF. CDR3 DNA sequence: TGCGCCAGCAGTGAGGGCAACTTACTAGGGACTGAAGCTTTCTTT. This rearrangement joins TRBV10-2 to TRBJ1-1; D is undetermined. The CDR3 totals 15 residues. CDR1 is WSHSY, CDR2 SAAADI, per germline. Trimming cost V 2 bases and J 5 bases, with 15 bases left between them.